These T cell receptor beta chains were read from a single sample in a study of CXCR3-negative and CXCR3-positive naive CD8 T cells. TCRdb reanalyzed the 5' RACE reads and collapses them to one entry per CDR3 protein, without DNA. The sample has under 50,000 distinct CDR3 sequences; the top ten hold around 2.5%. Sequences were obtained from naive CXCR3- CD8+ T cells from blood. Every receptor here comes from a human donor in good health. Some clones in this sample may be carry-over from other donors' samples. Each CDR3 is given with its conserved first and last residue.

j_gene	v_gene	CDR3aa
TRBJ2-1	TRBV5-1	CASSSAGASGVYNEQFF
TRBJ1-6	TRBV28	CGSCVGSSPLHF
TRBJ2-1	TRBV27	CASSTNDRENEQFF
TRBJ2-1	TRBV7-3	CASSLLGGGDEQFF
TRBJ2-3	TRBV15	CATSPRPSTFTDTQYF
TRBJ1-1	TRBV29-1	CSVGDRVPEAFF
TRBJ1-1	TRBV29-1	CSVTGAGTGDTEAFF
TRBJ1-3	TRBV15	CATSRDGGFGNTIYF
TRBJ2-7	TRBV28	CASSFRDPQYF
TRBJ2-7	TRBV5-1	CASSDHADGVEQYF
TRBJ2-7	TRBV5-1	CASRGLAGGTHEQYF
TRBJ2-5	TRBV5-5	CASSLGTGTQETQYF
TRBJ2-3	TRBV4-3	CASSQGKGAGADTQYF
TRBJ2-5	TRBV7-8	CASSLARLASRETQYF
TRBJ2-7	TRBV7-9	CASSSLPGRDHSYEQYF
TRBJ2-7	TRBV28	CASSIRGLASYEQYF
TRBJ2-1	TRBV6-2/TRBV6-3	CATRFGGYNEQFF
TRBJ2-1	TRBV3-1	CASSQSSYNEQFF
TRBJ2-7	TRBV20-1	CSAREAVLSPYEQYF
TRBJ2-5	TRBV7-3	CASSPWTGGETQYF
TRBJ2-7	TRBV6-6	CASSYSEPASYEQYF